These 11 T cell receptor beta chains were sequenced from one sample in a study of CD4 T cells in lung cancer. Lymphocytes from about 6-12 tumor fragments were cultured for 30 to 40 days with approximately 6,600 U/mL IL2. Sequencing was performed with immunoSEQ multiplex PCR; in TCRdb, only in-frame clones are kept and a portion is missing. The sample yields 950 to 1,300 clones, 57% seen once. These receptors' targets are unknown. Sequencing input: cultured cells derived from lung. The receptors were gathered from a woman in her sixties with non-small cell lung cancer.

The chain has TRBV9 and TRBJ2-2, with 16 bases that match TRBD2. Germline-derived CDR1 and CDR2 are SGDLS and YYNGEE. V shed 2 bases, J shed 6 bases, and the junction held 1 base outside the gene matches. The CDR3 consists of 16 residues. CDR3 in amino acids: CASSVGTSGGAGELFF. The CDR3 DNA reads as TGTGCCAGCAGCGTCGGGACTAGCGGGGGGGCCGGGGAGCTGTTTTTT.

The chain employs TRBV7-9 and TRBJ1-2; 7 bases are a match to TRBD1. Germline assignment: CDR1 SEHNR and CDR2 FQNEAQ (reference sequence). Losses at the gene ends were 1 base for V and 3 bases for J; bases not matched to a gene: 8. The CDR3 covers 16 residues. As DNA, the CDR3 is TGTGCCAGCAGCTTAGGATACAGGGGACTCCACTATGGCTACACCTTC. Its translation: CASSLGYRGLHYGYTF. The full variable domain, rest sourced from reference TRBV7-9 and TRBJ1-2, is DTGVSQNPRHKITKRGQNVTFRCDPISEHNRLYWYRQTLGQGPEFLTYFQNEAQLEKSRLLSDRFSAERPKGSFSTLEIQRTEQGDSAMYLCASSLGYRGLHYGYTFGSGTRLTVV.

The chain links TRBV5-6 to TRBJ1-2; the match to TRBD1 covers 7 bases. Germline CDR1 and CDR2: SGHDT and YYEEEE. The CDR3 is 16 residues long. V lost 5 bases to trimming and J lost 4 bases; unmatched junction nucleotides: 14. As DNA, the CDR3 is TGTGCCAGCAGGCCCCCCGGGACAGCGAAGAGCTATGGCTACACCTTC. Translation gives CASRPPGTAKSYGYTF.

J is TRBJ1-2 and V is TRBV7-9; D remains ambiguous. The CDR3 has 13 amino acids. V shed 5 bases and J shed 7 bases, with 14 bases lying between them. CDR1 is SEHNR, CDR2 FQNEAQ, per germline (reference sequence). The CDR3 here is CASSQDLEGGYTF. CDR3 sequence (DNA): TGTGCCAGCAGCCAAGATCTAGAAGGTGGCTACACCTTC.

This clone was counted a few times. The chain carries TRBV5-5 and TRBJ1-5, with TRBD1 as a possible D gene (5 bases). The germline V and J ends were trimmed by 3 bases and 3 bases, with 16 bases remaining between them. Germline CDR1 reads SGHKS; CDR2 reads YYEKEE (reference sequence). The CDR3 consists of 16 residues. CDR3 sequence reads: CASSSQGALNNQPQHF. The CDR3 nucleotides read TGTGCCAGCAGCTCCCAAGGGGCCCTCAACAATCAGCCCCAGCATTTT. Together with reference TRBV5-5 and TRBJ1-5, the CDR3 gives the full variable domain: DAGVTQSPTHLIKTRGQQVTLRCSPISGHKSVSWYQQVLGQGPQFIFQYYEKEERGRGNFPDRFSARQFPNYSSELNVNALLLGDSALYLCASSSQGALNNQPQHFGDGTRLSIL.

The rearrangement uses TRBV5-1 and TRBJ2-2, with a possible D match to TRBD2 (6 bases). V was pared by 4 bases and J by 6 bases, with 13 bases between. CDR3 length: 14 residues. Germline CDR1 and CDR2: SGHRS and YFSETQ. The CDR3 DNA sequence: TGCGCCAGCAGCGGGGGGACGGCGGCCGGGGAGCTGTTTTTT. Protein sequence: CASSGGTAAGELFF. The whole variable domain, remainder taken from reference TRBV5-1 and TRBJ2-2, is KAGVTQTPRYLIKTRGQQVTLSCSPISGHRSVSWYQQTPGQGLQFLFEYFSETQRNKGNFPGRFSGRQFSNSRSEMNVSTLELGDSALYLCASSGGTAAGELFFGEGSRLTVL.

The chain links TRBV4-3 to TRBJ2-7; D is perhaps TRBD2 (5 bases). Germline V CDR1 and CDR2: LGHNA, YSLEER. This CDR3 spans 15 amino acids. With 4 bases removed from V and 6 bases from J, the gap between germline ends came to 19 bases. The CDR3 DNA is TGCGCCAGCAGCCCGGCCACCTCAATAGAGGGCGAGCAGTACTTC. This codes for CASSPATSIEGEQYF.

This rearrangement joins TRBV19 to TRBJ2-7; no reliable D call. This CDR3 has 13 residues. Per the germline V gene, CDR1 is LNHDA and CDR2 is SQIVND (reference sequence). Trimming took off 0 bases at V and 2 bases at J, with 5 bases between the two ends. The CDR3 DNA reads TGTGCCAGTAGTATAGATGGGGCCTACGAGCAGTACTTC. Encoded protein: CASSIDGAYEQYF.

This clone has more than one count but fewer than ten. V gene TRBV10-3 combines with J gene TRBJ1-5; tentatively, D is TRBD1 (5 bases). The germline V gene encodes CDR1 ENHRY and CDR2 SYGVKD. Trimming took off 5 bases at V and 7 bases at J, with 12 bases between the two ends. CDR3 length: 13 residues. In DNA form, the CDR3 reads TGTGCCATCAGTTTCGCCAGGGAACAGCCCCAGCATTTT. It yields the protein CAISFAREQPQHF.

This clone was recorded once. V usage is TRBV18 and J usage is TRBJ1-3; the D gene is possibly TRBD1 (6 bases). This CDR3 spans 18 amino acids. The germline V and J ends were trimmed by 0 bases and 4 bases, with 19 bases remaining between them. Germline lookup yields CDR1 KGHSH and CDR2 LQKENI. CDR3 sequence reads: CASSPPRSQGFSGNTIYF. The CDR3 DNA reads TGTGCCAGCTCACCACCGCGGTCTCAGGGGTTTTCCGGAAACACCATATATTTT.

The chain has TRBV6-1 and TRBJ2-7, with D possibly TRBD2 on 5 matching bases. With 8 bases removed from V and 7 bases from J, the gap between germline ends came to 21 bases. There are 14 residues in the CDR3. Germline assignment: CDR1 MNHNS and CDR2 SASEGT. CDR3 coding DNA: TGTGCCAGCTCCTTGAGCGGAAGGGTGGAAGAGCAGTACTTC. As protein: CASSLSGRVEEQYF.